The 16 T cell receptor beta chains below were found in one sample sequenced in a study of T cells in tuberculosis. TCRdb keeps only in-frame clones here, not all; method: immunoSEQ multiplex PCR. This sample has over 25,000 clones; roughly 89% occur once, and the top ten carry roughly 6.1%. Material for sequencing was PBMCs. Receptor source: a donor aged 10-29 years with latent tuberculosis or without tuberculosis infection.

This clone was recorded only once. The chain is built from TRBV10-2 and TRBJ2-1; maybe TRBD1 (5 bases). Germline CDR1 is WSHSY and CDR2 is SAAADI. Deletions cut 8 bases from V and 2 bases from J, with 7 bases between. The CDR3 is made up of 12 amino acids. The CDR3 protein is CASWGTYNEQFF. DNA for the CDR3: TGCGCCAGCTGGGGCACCTACAATGAGCAGTTCTTC.

This chain connects TRBV5-8 to TRBJ1-6, with TRBD1 identical over 9 bases. This CDR3 is 16 amino acids long. Per the germline V gene, CDR1 is SGHTS and CDR2 is YDEGEE. V dropped 2 bases and J dropped 7; count of bases not matched to a gene: 7. The CDR3 protein is CASSFLGTGHNSPLHF. The CDR3 DNA reads as TGTGCCAGCAGCTTCTTGGGGACAGGGCACAATTCACCCCTCCACTTT.

The chain has TRBV10-3 and TRBJ1-1, with a weak D call TRBD1 (6 bases). Germline values: CDR1 ENHRY, CDR2 SYGVKD. The V and J ends lost 10 bases and 1 base respectively, with 13 bases between them. The CDR3 covers 13 residues. This chain's CDR3 is CATKGGQNTEAFF. CDR3 sequence (DNA): TGTGCCACTAAAGGGGGTCAGAACACTGAAGCTTTCTTT.

The CDR3 DNA is TGTGCCACCAGCAGATCCTCCAGGGTGGGCGAGCAGTACTTC. Translating it yields CATSRSSRVGEQYF. This sequence joins TRBV15 and TRBJ2-7, with D perhaps matching TRBD1 (5 bases). Trimming took off 2 bases at V and 6 bases at J, with 14 bases between the two ends. The germline V gene has CDR1 LNHNV and CDR2 YYDKDF (reference sequence). The CDR3 loop spans 14 amino acids.

The V and J genes are TRBV25-1 and TRBJ1-2; D not certain. Trimming left V 3 bases short and J 5 bases short, with 13 bases between. This CDR3 region has 14 residues. CDR1 is MGHDK and CDR2 is SYGVNS in the germline V gene. The CDR3 sequence: CASSDHPGSYGYTF. The CDR3, as DNA: TGTGCCAGCAGTGACCACCCGGGATCGTATGGCTACACCTTC.

This clone was detected once. The V and J genes are TRBV5-6 and TRBJ2-7; 12 positions agree with TRBD1. V lost 4 bases, J lost 7 bases, and 9 bases stayed unmatched. The germline V gene has CDR1 SGHDT and CDR2 YYEEEE. This CDR3 has 15 residues. The CDR3 spells CASSPDGTGGAEQYF. CDR3 in DNA: TGTGCCAGCAGCCCGGATGGGACAGGGGGCGCTGAGCAGTACTTC.

The V call is TRBV5-6, the J call TRBJ2-3, with 12 positions matching TRBD2. This CDR3 has 18 amino acids. V lost 4 bases to trimming and J lost 0 bases; unmatched junction nucleotides: 9. Germline loops: CDR1 SGHDT, CDR2 YYEEEE. The DNA of the CDR3 is TGTGCCAGCAGCCAAACTAGCGGGGGGAGAACTAGCACAGATACGCAGTATTTT. This codes for CASSQTSGGRTSTDTQYF.

This rearrangement joins TRBV5-6 to TRBJ1-1; no firm D call. Germline CDR1 is SGHDT and CDR2 is YYEEEE. V gave up 4 bases and J gave up 4 bases, with 8 bases separating them. The CDR3 is 12 residues long. This CDR3 is CASSRRLTEAFF. Written as DNA, the CDR3 is TGTGCCAGCAGCCGAAGACTCACTGAAGCTTTCTTT.

The gene calls are TRBV2 and TRBJ2-3; 7 bases fit TRBD2. Trimming at V came to 7 bases and at J to 1 base, leaving 5 bases not matched to a gene. CDR1 is SNHLY, CDR2 FYNNEI, per germline. This CDR3 comprises 14 residues. The CDR3 DNA follows: TGTGCCAGCAAACTTGGGGGGGGCACAGATACGCAGTATTTT. Protein: CASKLGGGTDTQYF.

The chain joins TRBV6-1 to TRBJ1-6; TRBD1 might be the D (5 bases). CDR1 MNHNS and CDR2 SASEGT come from the germline V gene. This CDR3 is 15 amino acids long. Trimming removed 0 bases from V and 13 bases from J, with 16 bases in between. The CDR3 loop reads CASSEALLRGIPLHF. CDR3 nucleotide sequence: TGTGCCAGCAGTGAAGCGCTTCTTAGGGGCATCCCCCTCCACTTT.

In this sample, this clone turned up a few times. This rearrangement joins TRBV5-8 to TRBJ1-5; TRBD1 agrees at 9 bases. The length of the CDR3 is 17 residues. J gave up 0 bases and V 4 bases, and 8 bases lay outside the gene matches. Germline CDR1 SGHTS, CDR2 YDEGEE. The CDR3 DNA reads TGTGCCAGCAGCCGGGGGACAGGGCTTCATAGCAATCAGCCCCAGCATTTT. It encodes CASSRGTGLHSNQPQHF.

This rearrangement joins TRBV28 to TRBJ1-5, with 7 nucleotides matching TRBD1. The CDR3 length is 17 residues. Germline CDR1 is MDHEN and CDR2 is SYDVKM. J lost 0 bases, V lost 0 bases, and 5 bases had no gene match. The DNA of the CDR3 is TGTGCCAGCAGTTTATGGCAGGGGGATTTTAGCAATCAGCCCCAGCATTTT. This sequence encodes CASSLWQGDFSNQPQHF.

The chain joins TRBV7-8 to TRBJ2-1; D is ambiguous. Trimming removed 2 bases from V and 7 bases from J, with 9 bases in between. The length of the CDR3 is 13 residues. The germline V gene encodes CDR1 SGHVS and CDR2 FQNEAQ. The CDR3 region has the DNA TGTGCCAGCAGCTTATCACCTCAGAATGAGCAGTTCTTC. This gives the protein CASSLSPQNEQFF.

The V gene is TRBV6-1, the J gene TRBJ2-1, with 13 bases matching TRBD2. Looked up from germline, CDR1 is MNHNS and CDR2 is SASEGT. The CDR3 contains 15 residues. Trimming cost V 8 bases and J 10 bases; bases outside gene matches: 11. The CDR3 bases are TGTGCCAGCGGGCTCACTAGCGGGGGGGCCTCCGAGCAGTTCTTC. Translation: CASGLTSGGASEQFF.

The J gene is TRBJ1-5, the V gene TRBV7-2; 9 bases map to TRBD1. The germline V gene encodes CDR1 SGHTA and CDR2 FQGNSA. The CDR3 is 15 amino acids. Losses at the gene ends were 5 bases for V and 7 bases for J; bases not matched to a gene: 9. The CDR3 sequence is CASSPQQGAWQPQHF. CDR3 sequence (DNA): TGTGCCAGCAGCCCTCAACAGGGGGCTTGGCAGCCCCAGCATTTT.

This rearrangement joins TRBV6-4 to TRBJ1-1; TRBD1 matches 7 bases. The V gene end was trimmed by 5 bases and the J gene end by 10 bases; junction bases not matched to a gene: 10. This CDR3 region has 13 residues. Germline assignment: CDR1 MRHNA and CDR2 SNTAGT. For the CDR3, the DNA is TGTGCCAGCAGTTCACAGGGGAATAAAGGAGCTTTCTTT. It encodes CASSSQGNKGAFF.